This T cell receptor (beta chain) emerged from a study of OX40 agonist ivuxolimab in advanced cancers. Here immunoSEQ multiplex PCR was the method, and the copy in TCRdb shows in-frame clones only, minus some. The sample lists 65,000 or so clones; just under 85% were seen once. Per germline, CDR1 ENHRY and CDR2 SYGVKD. V dropped 9 bases and J dropped 5 bases, with 11 bases sitting between them. CDR3 size: 12 residues. This receptor was obtained from an adult with an advanced solid tumor such as melanoma, head and neck, liver or kidney cancer. The genes are TRBV10-3 and TRBJ2-1; D not resolved. The material sequenced was CD4+ or CD8+ T cells sorted from blood, taken in a trial of the OX40 agonist ivuxolimab. CDR3 in DNA: TGTGCCATACTGGGATCCCACAATGAGCAGTTCTTC. Translating gives CAILGSHNEQFF.